This T cell receptor beta chain was captured by sequencing in a study of T cell changes during pregnancy in multiple sclerosis. The table came from immunoSEQ multiplex PCR; TCRdb's copy has only in-frame clones and leaves some out. The table lists 85,000 to 90,000 clones, around 94% of them singletons. The CDR3 consists of 14 residues. CDR1 is SNHLY, CDR2 FYNNEI, per germline. V shed 3 bases and J 2 bases; nucleotides not matched to a gene: 2. This specimen was peripheral blood, taken after pregnancy. The rearrangement links TRBV2 to TRBJ2-5, with 8 bases that match TRBD1. This clonotype originated in a female donor in good health, enrolled as a control in a pregnancy study. CDR3 coding DNA: TGTGCCAGCAGTGATTACAGGGGGCAAGAGACCCAGTACTTC. Protein product: CASSDYRGQETQYF.